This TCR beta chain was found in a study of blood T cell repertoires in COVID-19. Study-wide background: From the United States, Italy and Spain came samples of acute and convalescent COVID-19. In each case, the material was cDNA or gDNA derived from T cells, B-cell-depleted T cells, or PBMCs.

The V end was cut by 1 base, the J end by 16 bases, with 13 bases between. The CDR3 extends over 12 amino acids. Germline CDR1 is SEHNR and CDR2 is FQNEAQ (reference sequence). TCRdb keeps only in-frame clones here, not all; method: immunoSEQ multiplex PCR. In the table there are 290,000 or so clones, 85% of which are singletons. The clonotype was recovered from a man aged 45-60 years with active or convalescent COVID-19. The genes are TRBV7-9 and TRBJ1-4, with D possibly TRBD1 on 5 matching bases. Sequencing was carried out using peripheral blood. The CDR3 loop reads CASSLGTQPWFF. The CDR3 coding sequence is TGTGCCAGCAGCTTAGGGACACAACCTTGGTTTTTT.